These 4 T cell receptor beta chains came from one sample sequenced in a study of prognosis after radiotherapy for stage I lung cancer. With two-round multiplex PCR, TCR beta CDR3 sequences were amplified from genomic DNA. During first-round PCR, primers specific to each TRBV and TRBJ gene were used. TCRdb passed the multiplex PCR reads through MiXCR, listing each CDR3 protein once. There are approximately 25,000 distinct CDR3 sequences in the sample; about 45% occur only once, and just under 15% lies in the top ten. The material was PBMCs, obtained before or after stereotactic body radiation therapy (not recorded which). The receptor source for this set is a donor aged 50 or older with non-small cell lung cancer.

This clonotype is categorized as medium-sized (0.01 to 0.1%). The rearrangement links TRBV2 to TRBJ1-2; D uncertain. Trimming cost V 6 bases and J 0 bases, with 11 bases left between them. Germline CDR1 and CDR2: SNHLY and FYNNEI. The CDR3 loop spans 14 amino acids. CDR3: CASRVREANYGYTF. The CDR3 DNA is TGTGCCAGCAGGGTCCGGGAAGCTAACTATGGCTACACCTTC. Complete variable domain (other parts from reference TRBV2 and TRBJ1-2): EPEVTQTPSHQVTQMGQEVILRCVPISNHLYFYWYRQILGQKVEFLVSFYNNEISEKSEIFDDQFSVERPDGSNFTLKIRSTKLEDSAMYFCASRVREANYGYTFGSGTRLTVV.

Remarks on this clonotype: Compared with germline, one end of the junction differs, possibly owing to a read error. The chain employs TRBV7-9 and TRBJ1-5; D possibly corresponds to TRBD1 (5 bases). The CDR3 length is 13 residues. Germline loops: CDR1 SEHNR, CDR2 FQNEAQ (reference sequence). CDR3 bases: TGTGCCAGCAGCGCAAACACGGGGCAGCCCCATCATTTT. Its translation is CASSANTGQPHHF.

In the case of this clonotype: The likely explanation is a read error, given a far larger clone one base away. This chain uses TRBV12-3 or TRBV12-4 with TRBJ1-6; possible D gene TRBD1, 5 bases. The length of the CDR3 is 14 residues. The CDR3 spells CASSFGTENTESFF. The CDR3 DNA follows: TGTGCCAGCAGTTTCGGGACCGAGAACACTGAATCTTTCTTT.

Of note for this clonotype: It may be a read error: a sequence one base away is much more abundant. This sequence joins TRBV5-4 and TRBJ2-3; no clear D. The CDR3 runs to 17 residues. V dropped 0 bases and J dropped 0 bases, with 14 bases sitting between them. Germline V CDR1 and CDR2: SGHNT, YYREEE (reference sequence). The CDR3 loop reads CASSLGGVGRSTDTQYF. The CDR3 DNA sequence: TGTGCCAGCAGCTTGGGGGGTGTGGGTAGGAGCACAGATACGCAGTATTTT.